These 20 T cell receptor beta chains were all obtained from the same sample, sequenced in a study of T cells after yellow fever vaccination. TCRdb analysed the 5' RACE reads with MiXCR anew, one entry per CDR3 protein. This table holds roughly 140,000 distinct CDR3 sequences, over 7% found once. Specimen: CD4+ T cells sorted from PBMCs, collected 5 days after the yellow fever booster vaccination. Receptors originate from a man aged 25-45 years who received the YFV17D yellow fever vaccine.

This clonotype has at least ten counts. This chain links TRBV5-1 with TRBJ2-3, with D tentatively TRBD1 (5 bases). V was shortened by 4 bases and J by 4 bases, with 16 bases between the two germline ends. In germline, CDR1 is SGHRS, CDR2 YFSETQ. This CDR3 has 15 residues. CDR3 coding DNA: TGCGCCAGCAGCCAGGGCCAACTTACGGCAGATACGCAGTATTTT. This translates into CASSQGQLTADTQYF.

This clonotype was counted ten times or more. The chain employs TRBV7-9 and TRBJ2-1; D is perhaps TRBD1 (7 bases). CDR3 length: 15 residues. CDR1 SEHNR and CDR2 FQNEAQ come from the germline V gene (reference sequence). The ends were cut back, 5 bases at V and 0 bases at J, with 11 bases in the middle. The CDR3 region has the DNA TGTGCCAGCAGCGACCAGGGGGGCTCCTACAATGAGCAGTTCTTC. Its translation: CASSDQGGSYNEQFF.

This clonotype was seen at least ten times. The chain carries TRBV5-1 and TRBJ2-5; TRBD1 might be the D (6 bases). The CDR3 runs 13 residues. CDR1 is SGHRS, CDR2 YFSETQ, per germline. V shed 4 bases and J shed 2 bases, with 9 bases lying between them. CDR3: CASSADSQETQYF. The CDR3 region has the DNA TGCGCCAGCAGCGCGGACAGTCAAGAGACCCAGTACTTC.

The gene calls are TRBV19 and TRBJ1-5; D is uncertain. From germline, CDR1 is LNHDA and CDR2 SQIVND (reference sequence). The CDR3 totals 14 residues. Trimming pared 8 bases from V and 3 bases from J, leaving 14 bases between. As DNA, the CDR3 is TGTGCCAGTGCGGAGAGGGAACACAATCAGCCCCAGCATTTT. Protein: CASAEREHNQPQHF.

Ten or more counts support this clonotype. The rearrangement links TRBV9 to TRBJ2-2; 7 nucleotides align to TRBD1. This CDR3 spans 16 amino acids. Per germline, CDR1 SGDLS and CDR2 YYNGEE. With V trimmed by 1 base and J by 5 bases, 8 bases remained unmatched. The CDR3 sequence is CASSVRQGSGTGELFF. The CDR3 DNA is TGTGCCAGCAGCGTAAGACAGGGAAGTGGGACCGGGGAGCTGTTTTTT. Drawing the rest from reference TRBV9 and TRBJ2-2, the complete variable domain is DSGVTQTPKHLITATGQRVTLRCSPRSGDLSVYWYQQSLDQGLQFLIQYYNGEERAKGNILERFSAQQFPDLHSELNLSSLELGDSALYFCASSVRQGSGTGELFFGEGSRLTVL.

This clonotype was observed at least ten times. Written as DNA, the CDR3 is TGCGCCAGCAGCCAGGATTCCTACGAGCAGTACTTC. It codes for CASSQDSYEQYF. The rearrangement joins TRBV5-1 to TRBJ2-7, with D hard to call. CDR3 length: 12 amino acids. Trimming removed 4 bases at V and 1 base at J, with 6 bases between. CDR1 and CDR2 (germline): SGHRS, YFSETQ.

This clonotype has only one observation. V gene TRBV6-4 combines with J gene TRBJ2-1, with D possibly matching TRBD2 (6 bases). Germline loops: CDR1 MRHNA, CDR2 SNTAGT. V shed 1 base and J shed 6 bases, with 16 bases lying between them. The CDR3 is 16 amino acids. The CDR3 reads CASSDFPGSRCNEQFF. The CDR3, as DNA: TGTGCCAGCAGTGACTTTCCCGGGAGTAGGTGCAATGAGCAGTTCTTC.

This clonotype was observed at least ten times. The V gene is TRBV4-3, the J gene TRBJ2-7; 8 nucleotides align to TRBD1. The germline gives CDR1 LGHNA, CDR2 YSLEER. V trimming: 0 bases; J trimming: 4 bases; junction bases outside the gene matches: 8. The CDR3 is 16 amino acids. The CDR3 region has the DNA TGCGCCAGCAGCCAAGATGGGCAGGGGGCGCAATACGAGCAGTACTTC. The encoded protein is CASSQDGQGAQYEQYF.

There are many counts of this clonotype. The chain carries TRBV9 and TRBJ2-3; 8 nucleotides line up with TRBD2. This CDR3 comprises 18 residues. Germline values: CDR1 SGDLS, CDR2 YYNGEE. V shed 0 bases and J 0 bases; nucleotides not matched to a gene: 9. CDR3: CASSVARSSSGSTDTQYF. DNA for the CDR3: TGTGCCAGCAGCGTAGCCCGATCTTCTAGCGGGAGCACAGATACGCAGTATTTT.

The chain has TRBV7-9 and TRBJ2-1; 8 bases align to TRBD2. The V segment lost 5 bases and the J segment 0 bases; nucleotides outside the gene matches: 6. Germline CDR1 SEHNR, CDR2 FQNEAQ (reference sequence). The CDR3 spans 16 residues. The CDR3 loop is CASSPSAGVSYNEQFF. The DNA of the CDR3 is TGTGCCAGCAGCCCGTCAGCGGGAGTCTCCTACAATGAGCAGTTCTTC.

This clonotype has at least ten counts. The genes are TRBV7-9 and TRBJ2-3; D is ambiguous. Trimming stripped 7 bases from V and 3 bases from J, with 14 bases between. Per the germline V gene, CDR1 is SEHNR and CDR2 is FQNEAQ (reference sequence). The CDR3 has 14 amino acids. CDR3 nucleotide sequence: TGTGCCAGCACCACGTCATGGGATACAGATACGCAGTATTTT. This sequence encodes CASTTSWDTDTQYF.

This clonotype was observed at least ten times. The rearrangement uses TRBV27 and TRBJ2-1; D is uncertain. CDR1 MNHEY and CDR2 SMNVEV come from the germline V gene (reference sequence). The CDR3 spans 10 residues. Trimming stripped 8 bases from V and 10 bases from J, with 9 bases between. The DNA of the CDR3 is TGTGCCAGCGCGGTTTGGGAGCAGTTCTTC. As protein: CASAVWEQFF.

The chain employs TRBV20-1 and TRBJ2-1; the match to TRBD2 covers 12 bases. V lost 5 bases to trimming and J lost 5 bases; unmatched junction nucleotides: 10. The CDR3 covers 16 residues. Germline CDR1 DFQATT, CDR2 SNEGSKA (reference sequence). The CDR3 here is CSARLLASGRDNEQFF. CDR3 nucleotides: TGCAGTGCTCGCCTCTTGGCTAGCGGGAGGGACAATGAGCAGTTCTTC.

This clonotype came up many times. This chain links TRBV3-1 with TRBJ2-7; a weak D match, TRBD2 (6 bases). Trimming removed 0 bases from V and 5 bases from J, with 17 bases in between. The length of the CDR3 is 16 residues. Germline loops: CDR1 LGHDT, CDR2 YNNKEL (reference sequence). Here the CDR3 reads CASSQDPPVVADEQYF. The CDR3 DNA reads TGTGCCAGCAGCCAAGATCCCCCCGTAGTAGCGGACGAGCAGTACTTC.

This clonotype was observed at least ten times. This sequence joins TRBV29-1 and TRBJ2-3; TRBD2 aligns across 7 bases. This CDR3 is built from 13 residues. Germline V CDR1 and CDR2: SQVTM, ANQGSEA. With 5 bases clipped from V and 4 bases from J, the junction kept 6 bases outside the gene matches. The CDR3 here is CSVCRAGADTQYF. CDR3 DNA: TGCAGCGTTTGCCGGGCGGGAGCAGATACGCAGTATTTT.

A word on this clonotype: One base away lies a much larger clone, so this may be a sequencing read error. The rearrangement uses TRBV27 and TRBJ2-7; 12 bases are a match to TRBD1. Germline V gene data show CDR1 as MNHEY and CDR2 as SMNVEV (reference sequence). CDR3 length equals 17 residues. The CDR3 sequence: CAISLNRGTGGRYEQYF. The DNA for the CDR3 is TGTGCCATCAGTTTGAACCGAGGGACAGGGGGCAGATACGAGCAGTACTTC.

This clonotype was recorded at least ten times. V and J are TRBV6-2 or TRBV6-3 and TRBJ2-7; a possible D gene is TRBD1 (7 bases). V was trimmed by 7 bases and J by 0 bases, leaving 22 bases between them. The CDR3 sequence is 17 residues long. CDR1 is MNHEY and CDR2 is SVGEGT in the germline V gene. Written as DNA, the CDR3 is TGTGCCAGCATGGAGGGACAGCCTAAACGTCGCTCCTACGAGCAGTACTTC. Protein product: CASMEGQPKRRSYEQYF.

This clonotype was recorded many times. The chain employs TRBV4-3 and TRBJ2-2; unclear D gene. Trimming took off 3 bases at V and 2 bases at J, with 13 bases between the two ends. The CDR3 is 16 amino acids. Germline CDR1 is LGHNA and CDR2 is YSLEER. DNA for the CDR3: TGCGCCAGCAGCCAGAACACGGTCCCAAACACCGGGGAGCTGTTTTTT. This sequence encodes CASSQNTVPNTGELFF.

This clonotype was seen repeatedly, ten times or more. The V and J genes are TRBV20-1 and TRBJ1-2; D is perhaps TRBD1 (5 bases). Per the germline V gene, CDR1 is DFQATT and CDR2 is SNEGSKA (reference sequence). Trimming took off 3 bases at V and 6 bases at J, with 14 bases between the two ends. The CDR3 extends over 13 amino acids. DNA for the CDR3: TGCAGTGCTAGTGAATCAGGGACCCATGGCTACACCTTC. Residues: CSASESGTHGYTF.

As to this clonotype: A much larger clonotype is one base distant, so this may be a read error. The chain carries TRBV11-2 and TRBJ2-1; 9 bases match TRBD2. The CDR3 has 15 residues. In germline, CDR1 is SGHAT, CDR2 FQNNGV. After removal of 2 bases from V and 4 bases from J, the junction contained 3 bases not matched to a gene. CDR3 amino acids: CASSLSSGGYNEQFF. The DNA for the CDR3 is TGTGCCAGCAGCTTAAGTAGCGGGGGTTACAATGAGCAGTTCTTC.